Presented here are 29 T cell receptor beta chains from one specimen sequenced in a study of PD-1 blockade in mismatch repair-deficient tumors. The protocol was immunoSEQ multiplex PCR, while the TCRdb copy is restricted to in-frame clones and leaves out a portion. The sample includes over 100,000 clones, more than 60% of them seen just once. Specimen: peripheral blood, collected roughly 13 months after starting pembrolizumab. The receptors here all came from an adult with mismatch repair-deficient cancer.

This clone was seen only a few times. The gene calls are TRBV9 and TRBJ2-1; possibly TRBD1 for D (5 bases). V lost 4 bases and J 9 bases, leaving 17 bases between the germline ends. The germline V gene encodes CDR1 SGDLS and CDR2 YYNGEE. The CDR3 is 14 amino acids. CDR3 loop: CASSPRAPTSEQFF. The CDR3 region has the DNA TGTGCCAGCAGCCCCAGGGCCCCGACAAGTGAGCAGTTCTTC.

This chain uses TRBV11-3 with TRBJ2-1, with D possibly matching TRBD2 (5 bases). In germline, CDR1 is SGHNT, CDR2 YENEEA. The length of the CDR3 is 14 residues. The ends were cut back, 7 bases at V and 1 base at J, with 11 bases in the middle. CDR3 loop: CASKKGESYNEQFF. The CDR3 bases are TGTGCCAGCAAAAAGGGAGAATCCTACAATGAGCAGTTCTTC.

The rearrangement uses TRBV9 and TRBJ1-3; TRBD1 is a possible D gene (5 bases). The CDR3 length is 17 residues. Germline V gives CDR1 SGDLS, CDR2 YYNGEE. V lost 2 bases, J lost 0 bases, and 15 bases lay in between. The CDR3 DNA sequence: TGTGCCAGCAGCGTGGCCCAGGGAGTCTTCTCTGGAAACACCATATATTTT. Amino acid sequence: CASSVAQGVFSGNTIYF.

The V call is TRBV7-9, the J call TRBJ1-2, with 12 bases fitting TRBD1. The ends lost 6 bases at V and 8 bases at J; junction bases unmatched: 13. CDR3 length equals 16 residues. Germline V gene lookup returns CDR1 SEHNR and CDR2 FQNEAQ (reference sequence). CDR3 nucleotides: TGTGCCAGCAGTCCCGGGACAGGGGGCCTCTTGGGCGGCTACACCTTC. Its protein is CASSPGTGGLLGGYTF.

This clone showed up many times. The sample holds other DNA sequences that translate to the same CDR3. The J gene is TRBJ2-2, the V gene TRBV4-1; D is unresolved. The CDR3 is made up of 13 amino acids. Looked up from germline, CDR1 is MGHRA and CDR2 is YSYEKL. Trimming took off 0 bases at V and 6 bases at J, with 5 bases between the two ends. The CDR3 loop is CASSQDLAGELFF. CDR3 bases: TGCGCCAGCAGCCAAGATCTGGCCGGGGAGCTGTTTTTT.

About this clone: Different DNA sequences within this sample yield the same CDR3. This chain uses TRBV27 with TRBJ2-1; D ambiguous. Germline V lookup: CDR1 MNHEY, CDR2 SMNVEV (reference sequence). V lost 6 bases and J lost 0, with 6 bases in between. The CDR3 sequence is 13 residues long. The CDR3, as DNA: TGTGCCAGCAGCCTGAGCTCCTACAATGAGCAGTTCTTC. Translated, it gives CASSLSSYNEQFF.

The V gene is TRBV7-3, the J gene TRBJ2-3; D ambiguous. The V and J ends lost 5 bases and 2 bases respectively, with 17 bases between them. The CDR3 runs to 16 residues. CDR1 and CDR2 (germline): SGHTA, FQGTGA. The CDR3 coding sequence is TGTGCCAGCAGCCTAGGACCCCTGACGGTCACAGATACGCAGTATTTT. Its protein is CASSLGPLTVTDTQYF.

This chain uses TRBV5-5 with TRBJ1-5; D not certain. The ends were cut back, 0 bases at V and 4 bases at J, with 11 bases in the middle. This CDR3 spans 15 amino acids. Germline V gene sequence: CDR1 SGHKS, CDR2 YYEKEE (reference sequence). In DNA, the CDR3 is TGTGCCAGCAGCTTGGGGCTAGGCCCGAATCAGCCCCAGCATTTT. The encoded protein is CASSLGLGPNQPQHF.

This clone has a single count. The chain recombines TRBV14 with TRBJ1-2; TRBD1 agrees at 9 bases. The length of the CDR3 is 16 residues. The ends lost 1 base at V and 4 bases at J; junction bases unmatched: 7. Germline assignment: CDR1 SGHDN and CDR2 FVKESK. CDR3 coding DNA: TGTGCCAGCAGCCAAGGGCCGGGACAGGGAGTCTATGGCTACACCTTC. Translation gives CASSQGPGQGVYGYTF.

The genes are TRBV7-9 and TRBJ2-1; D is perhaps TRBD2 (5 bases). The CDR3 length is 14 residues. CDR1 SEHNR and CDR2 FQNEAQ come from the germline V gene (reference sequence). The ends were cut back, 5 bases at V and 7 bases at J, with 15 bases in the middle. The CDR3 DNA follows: TGTGCCAGCAGCCCCGTGCTAGCTACAAATGAGCAGTTCTTC. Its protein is CASSPVLATNEQFF.

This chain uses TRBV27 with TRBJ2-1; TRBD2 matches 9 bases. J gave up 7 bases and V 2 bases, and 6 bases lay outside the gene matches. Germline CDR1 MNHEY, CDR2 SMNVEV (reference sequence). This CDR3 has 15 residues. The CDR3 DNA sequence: TGTGCCAGCAGTTTAAATAGCGGGAGTATTAATGAGCAGTTCTTC. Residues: CASSLNSGSINEQFF.

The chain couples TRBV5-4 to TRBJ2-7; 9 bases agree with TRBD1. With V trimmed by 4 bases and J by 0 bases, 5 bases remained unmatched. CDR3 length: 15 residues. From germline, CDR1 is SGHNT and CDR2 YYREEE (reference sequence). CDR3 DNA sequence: TGTGCCAGCAGCGGGGGACAGGGACCCTCCTACGAGCAGTACTTC. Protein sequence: CASSGGQGPSYEQYF.

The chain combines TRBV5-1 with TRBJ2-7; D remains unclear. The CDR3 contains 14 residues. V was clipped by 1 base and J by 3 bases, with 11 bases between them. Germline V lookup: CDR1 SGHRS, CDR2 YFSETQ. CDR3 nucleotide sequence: TGCGCCAGCAGCTTGCTTCGACGGGTCTACGAGCAGTACTTC. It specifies CASSLLRRVYEQYF.

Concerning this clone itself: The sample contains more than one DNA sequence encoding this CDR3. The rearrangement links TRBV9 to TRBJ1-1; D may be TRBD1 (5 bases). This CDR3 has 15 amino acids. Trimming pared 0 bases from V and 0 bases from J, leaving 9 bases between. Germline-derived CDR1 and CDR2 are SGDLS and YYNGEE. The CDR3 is CASSVAGQVNTEAFF. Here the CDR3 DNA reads TGTGCCAGCAGCGTAGCGGGGCAGGTGAACACTGAAGCTTTCTTT.

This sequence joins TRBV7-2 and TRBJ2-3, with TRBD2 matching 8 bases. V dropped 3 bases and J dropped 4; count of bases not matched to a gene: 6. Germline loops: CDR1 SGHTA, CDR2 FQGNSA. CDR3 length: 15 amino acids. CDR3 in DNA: TGTGCCAGCAGCTTGGATAGCGGGACGGCAGATACGCAGTATTTT. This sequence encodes CASSLDSGTADTQYF.

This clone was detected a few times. The CDR3 loop is CASSIPGASYEQYF. The CDR3 coding sequence is TGTGCCAGTAGTATACCGGGGGCATCCTACGAGCAGTACTTC. The V and J genes are TRBV19 and TRBJ2-7; perhaps D is TRBD1 or TRBD2 (6 bases each). The CDR3 runs to 14 residues. From germline, CDR1 is LNHDA and CDR2 SQIVND (reference sequence). Trimming took 2 bases from V and 1 from J, leaving 9 bases between them.

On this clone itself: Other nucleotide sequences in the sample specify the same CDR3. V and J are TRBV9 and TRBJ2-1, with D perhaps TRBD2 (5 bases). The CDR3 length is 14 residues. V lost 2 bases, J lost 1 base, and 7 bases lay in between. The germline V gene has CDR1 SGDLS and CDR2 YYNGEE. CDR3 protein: CASSVSGSYNEQFF. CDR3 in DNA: TGTGCCAGCAGCGTCAGCGGATCCTACAATGAGCAGTTCTTC. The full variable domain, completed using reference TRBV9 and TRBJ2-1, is DSGVTQTPKHLITATGQRVTLRCSPRSGDLSVYWYQQSLDQGLQFLIQYYNGEERAKGNILERFSAQQFPDLHSELNLSSLELGDSALYFCASSVSGSYNEQFFGPGTRLTVL.

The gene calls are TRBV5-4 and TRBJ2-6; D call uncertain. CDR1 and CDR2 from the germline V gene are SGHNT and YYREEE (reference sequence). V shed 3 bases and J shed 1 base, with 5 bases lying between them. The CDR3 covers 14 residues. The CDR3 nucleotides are TGTGCCAGCAGCTCCGGGTCTGGGGCCAACGTCCTGACTTTC. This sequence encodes CASSSGSGANVLTF.

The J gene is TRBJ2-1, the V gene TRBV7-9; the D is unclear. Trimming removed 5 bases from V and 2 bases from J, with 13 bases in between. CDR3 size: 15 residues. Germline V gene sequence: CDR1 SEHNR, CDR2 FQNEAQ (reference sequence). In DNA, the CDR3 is TGTGCCAGCAGCCCACCGGGCTCCACCTACAATGAGCAGTTCTTC. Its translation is CASSPPGSTYNEQFF.

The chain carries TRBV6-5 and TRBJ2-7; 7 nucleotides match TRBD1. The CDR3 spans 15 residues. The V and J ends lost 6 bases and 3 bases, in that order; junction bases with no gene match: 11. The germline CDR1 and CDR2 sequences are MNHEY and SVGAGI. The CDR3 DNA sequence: TGTGCCAGCAGCCCCACAGGGGCTCTGGGCTACGAGCAGTACTTC. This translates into CASSPTGALGYEQYF.

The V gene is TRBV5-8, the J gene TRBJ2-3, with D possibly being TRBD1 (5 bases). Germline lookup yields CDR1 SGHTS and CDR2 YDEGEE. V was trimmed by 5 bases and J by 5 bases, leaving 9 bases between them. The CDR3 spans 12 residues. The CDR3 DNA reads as TGTGCCAGCAGTCCTAGGGGAGATACGCAGTATTTT. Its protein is CASSPRGDTQYF.

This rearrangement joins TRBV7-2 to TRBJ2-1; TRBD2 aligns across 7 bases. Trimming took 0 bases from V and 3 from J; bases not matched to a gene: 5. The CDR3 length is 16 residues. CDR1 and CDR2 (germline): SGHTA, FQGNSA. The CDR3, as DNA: TGTGCCAGCAGCTTAGCTCCCAGCGGGAACTACAATGAGCAGTTCTTC. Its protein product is CASSLAPSGNYNEQFF. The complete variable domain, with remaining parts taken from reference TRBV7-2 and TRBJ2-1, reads GAGVSQSPSNKVTEKGKDVELRCDPISGHTALYWYRQSLGQGLEFLIYFQGNSAPDKSGLPSDRFSAERTGGSVSTLTIQRTQQEDSAVYLCASSLAPSGNYNEQFFGPGTRLTVL.

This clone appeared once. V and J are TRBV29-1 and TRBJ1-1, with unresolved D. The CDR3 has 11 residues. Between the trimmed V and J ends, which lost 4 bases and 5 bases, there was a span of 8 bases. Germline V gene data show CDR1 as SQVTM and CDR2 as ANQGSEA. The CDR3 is CSVGLVTEAFF. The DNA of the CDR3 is TGCAGCGTTGGGCTTGTGACTGAAGCTTTCTTT.

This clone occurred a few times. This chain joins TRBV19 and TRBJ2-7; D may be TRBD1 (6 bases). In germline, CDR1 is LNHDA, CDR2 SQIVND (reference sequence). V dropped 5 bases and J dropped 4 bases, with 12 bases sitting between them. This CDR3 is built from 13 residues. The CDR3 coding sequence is TGTGCCAGTAGTTTTGGACAGAAGTACGAGCAGTACTTC. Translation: CASSFGQKYEQYF.

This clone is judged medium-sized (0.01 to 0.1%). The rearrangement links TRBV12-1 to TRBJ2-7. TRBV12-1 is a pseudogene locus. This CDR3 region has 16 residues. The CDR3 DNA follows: TGTGCCAGCAGCTTTTGGGTCACTGGACCTTACTACGAGCAGTACTTC. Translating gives CASSFWVTGPYYEQYF.

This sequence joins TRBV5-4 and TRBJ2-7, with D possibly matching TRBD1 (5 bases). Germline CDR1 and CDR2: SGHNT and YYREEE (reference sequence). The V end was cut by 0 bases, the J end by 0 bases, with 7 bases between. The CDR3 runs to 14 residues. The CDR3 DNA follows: TGTGCCAGCAGCTTGGACCAGGGCTCCTACGAGCAGTACTTC. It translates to CASSLDQGSYEQYF.

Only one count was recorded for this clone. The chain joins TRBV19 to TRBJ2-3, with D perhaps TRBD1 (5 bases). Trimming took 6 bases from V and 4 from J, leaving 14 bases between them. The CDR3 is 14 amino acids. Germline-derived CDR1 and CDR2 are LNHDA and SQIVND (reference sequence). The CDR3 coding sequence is TGTGCCAGTAGGGGAACCAGGGTTTCAGATACGCAGTATTTT. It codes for CASRGTRVSDTQYF.

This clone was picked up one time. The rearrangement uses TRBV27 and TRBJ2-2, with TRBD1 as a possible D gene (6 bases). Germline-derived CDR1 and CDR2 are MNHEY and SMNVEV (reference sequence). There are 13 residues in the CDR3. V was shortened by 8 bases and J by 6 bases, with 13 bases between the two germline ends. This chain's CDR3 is CASLKGDPGELFF. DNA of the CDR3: TGTGCCAGCCTCAAGGGGGATCCCGGGGAGCTGTTTTTT.

The CDR3 DNA reads as TGTGCCAGCAGTCGTCGAGCGGACCCCTCCTACGAGCAGTACTTC. It is translated as CASSRRADPSYEQYF. The gene calls are TRBV27 and TRBJ2-7, with TRBD2 as a possible D gene (5 bases). Trimming cost V 5 bases and J 0 bases, with 14 bases left between them. CDR1 and CDR2 (germline): MNHEY, SMNVEV (reference sequence). This CDR3 has 15 amino acids.